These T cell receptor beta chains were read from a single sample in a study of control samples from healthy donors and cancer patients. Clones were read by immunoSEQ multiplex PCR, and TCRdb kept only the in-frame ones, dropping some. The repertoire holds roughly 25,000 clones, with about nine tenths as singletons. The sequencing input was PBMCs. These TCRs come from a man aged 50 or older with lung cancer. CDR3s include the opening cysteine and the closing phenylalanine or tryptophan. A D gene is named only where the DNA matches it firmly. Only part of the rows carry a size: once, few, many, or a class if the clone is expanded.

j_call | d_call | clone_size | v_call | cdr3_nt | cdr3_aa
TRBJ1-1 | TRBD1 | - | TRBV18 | TGTGCCAGCTCACCACCGACAGGGGGGACCACTGAAGCTTTCTTT | CASSPPTGGTTEAFF
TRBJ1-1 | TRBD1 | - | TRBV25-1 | TGTGCCAGCAGTGAATGGCGGGACAGGGGCTCTGAAGCTTTCTTT | CASSEWRDRGSEAFF
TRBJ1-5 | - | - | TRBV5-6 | TGTGCCAGCAGCTTTAAAGGAATCAATCAGCCCCAGCATTTT | CASSFKGINQPQHF
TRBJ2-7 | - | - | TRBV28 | TGTGCCAGCAGTTTCGGGGACAATGGCTCCTACGAGCAGTACTTC | CASSFGDNGSYEQYF
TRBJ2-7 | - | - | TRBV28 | TGTGCCAGCAGTATTCCGCGGGGTACAGGGGACGAGCAGTACTTC | CASSIPRGTGDEQYF
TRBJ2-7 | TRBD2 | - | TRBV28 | TGTGCCAGCAGAGGACTAGCGGGGGCCTACGAGCAGTACTTC | CASRGLAGAYEQYF
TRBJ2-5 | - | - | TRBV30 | TGTGCCTGGAATGAGGGGCAGGGGGGGAAGACCCAGTACTTC | CAWNEGQGGKTQYF
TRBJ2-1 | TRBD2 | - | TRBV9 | TGTGCCAGCAGCGTAAACAAGTTGGGCGGGAGCTCCTACAATGAGCAGTTCTTC | CASSVNKLGGSSYNEQFF
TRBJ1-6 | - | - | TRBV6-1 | TGTGCCAGCAGTGAAGAACCGAATTCACCCCTCCACTTT | CASSEEPNSPLHF
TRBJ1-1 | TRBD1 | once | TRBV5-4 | TGTGCCAGCAGCGCATGGGACAGACCAAACACTGAAGCTTTCTTT | CASSAWDRPNTEAFF
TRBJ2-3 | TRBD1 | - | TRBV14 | TGTGCCAGCAGCCAAGATGGATTGTTTGGGGGTTACAGGGGACCCGGCACAGATACGCAGTATTTT | CASSQDGLFGGYRGPGTDTQYF
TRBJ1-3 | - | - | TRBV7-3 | TGTGCCAGCAGTTCCGCACCGCCGGGAACCCCTGGAAACACCATATATTTT | CASSSAPPGTPGNTIYF
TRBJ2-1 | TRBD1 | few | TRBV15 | TGTGCCACCAGCAGTCCGGGACAGGGGCACAATGAGCAGTTCTTC | CATSSPGQGHNEQFF
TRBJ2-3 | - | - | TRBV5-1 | TGCGCCAGCAGCTTGGTCAACAGGGTGACAGATACGCAGTATTTT | CASSLVNRVTDTQYF
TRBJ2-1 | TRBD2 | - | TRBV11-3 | TGTGCCAGCAGCTTAGGATCCGGGGGGGTTCCCGACAATGAGCAGTTCTTC | CASSLGSGGVPDNEQFF
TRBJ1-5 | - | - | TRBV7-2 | TGTGCCAGCAGCTTAGAACTGATACAGCCCCAGCATTTT | CASSLELIQPQHF
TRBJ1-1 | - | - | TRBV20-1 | TGCAGTGCTAGTCCAGGGGCGGGCACTGAAGCTTTCTTT | CSASPGAGTEAFF
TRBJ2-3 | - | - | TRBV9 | TGTGCCAGCAGCGATGTAGGGCCAGATACGCAGTATTTT | CASSDVGPDTQYF
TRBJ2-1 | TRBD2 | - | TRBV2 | TGTGCCACCCCGACGGGTAGCGGGGGGCGGGATGAGCAGTTCTTC | CATPTGSGGRDEQFF
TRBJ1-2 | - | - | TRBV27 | TGTGCCAGCAGTCGTACCGGAGCTAACTATGGCTACACCTTC | CASSRTGANYGYTF
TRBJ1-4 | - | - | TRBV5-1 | TGCGCCAGCAGCTTGTATGGGGGCGCAACTAATGAAAAACTGTTTTTT | CASSLYGGATNEKLFF
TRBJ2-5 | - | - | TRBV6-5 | TGTGCCAGCAGTTACTCGGGGTCAGGTTTACAGACCCAGTACTTC | CASSYSGSGLQTQYF
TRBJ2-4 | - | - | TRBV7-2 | TGTGCCAGCAGTCAAACCCTAGGGCCTGGCATTCAGTACTTC | CASSQTLGPGIQYF
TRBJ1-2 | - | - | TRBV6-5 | TGTGCCAGCAGTTACGGGGGGAATGGCTACACCTTC | CASSYGGNGYTF
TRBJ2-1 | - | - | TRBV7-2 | TGTGCCAGCAGCTTAGGCCTAGCAGTAAATGAGCAGTTCTTC | CASSLGLAVNEQFF
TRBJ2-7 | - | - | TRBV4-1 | TGCGCCAGCAGCCAAGATGGCCAGGGAAGTTTCTACGAGCAGTACTTC | CASSQDGQGSFYEQYF
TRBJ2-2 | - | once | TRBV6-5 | TGTGCCAGCAGTTATTTTACTGCAACCGGGGAGCTGTTTTTT | CASSYFTATGELFF
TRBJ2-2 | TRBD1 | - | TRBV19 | TGTGCCAGCTCGGGACAGGGCGGCACCGGGGAGCTGTTTTTT | CASSGQGGTGELFF
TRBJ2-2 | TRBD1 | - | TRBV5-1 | TGCGCCAGCAGCTTGGCGAGGACAGGGAACACCGGGGAGCTGTTTTTT | CASSLARTGNTGELFF
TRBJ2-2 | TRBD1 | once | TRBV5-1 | TGCGCCAGCAGTTTTGTCGGGACAGGGTCGACCGGGGAGCTGTTTTTT | CASSFVGTGSTGELFF